Described below is a single T cell receptor beta chain sequence and its context. The data originate from a study of OX40 agonist ivuxolimab in advanced cancers. Study background: Head and neck, renal cell, melanoma or hepatocellular carcinoma were the cancers that dose-escalation patients had. Aged roughly 23 to 79 with a mean of about 60 years, they were around 79% male.

Germline loops: CDR1 SGHNT, CDR2 YYREEE (reference sequence). V was trimmed by 0 bases and J by 5 bases, leaving 2 bases between them. The CDR3 spans 11 residues. Generated by immunoSEQ multiplex PCR, the TCRdb table keeps only in-frame clones and is missing some. Of about 91,000 clones in the sample, more than 70% were seen once. The source was CD4+ or CD8+ T cells sorted from blood, collected in a trial of the OX40 agonist ivuxolimab. The sequence was obtained from an adult with an advanced solid tumor such as melanoma, head and neck, liver or kidney cancer. V gene TRBV5-4 combines with J gene TRBJ2-5; no clear D. CDR3 amino acids: CASSLAETQYF. The CDR3 DNA follows: TGTGCCAGCAGCTTGGCGGAGACCCAGTACTTC.